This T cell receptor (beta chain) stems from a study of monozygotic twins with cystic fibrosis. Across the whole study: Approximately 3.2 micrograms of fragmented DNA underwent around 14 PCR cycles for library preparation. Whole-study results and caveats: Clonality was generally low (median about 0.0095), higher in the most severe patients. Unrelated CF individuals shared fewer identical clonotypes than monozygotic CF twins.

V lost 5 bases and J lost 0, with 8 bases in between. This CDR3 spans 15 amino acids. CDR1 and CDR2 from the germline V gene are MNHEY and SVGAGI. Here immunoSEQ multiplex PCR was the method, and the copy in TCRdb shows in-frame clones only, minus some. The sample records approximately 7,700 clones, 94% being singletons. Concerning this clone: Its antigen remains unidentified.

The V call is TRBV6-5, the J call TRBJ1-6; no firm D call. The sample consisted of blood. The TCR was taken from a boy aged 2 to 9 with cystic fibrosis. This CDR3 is CASSPVGSYNSPLHF. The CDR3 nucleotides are TGTGCCAGCAGTCCCGTGGGCTCCTATAATTCACCCCTCCACTTT.